This TCR beta chain was profiled in a study of blood T cell repertoires in COVID-19. Overall study: T cells, B-cell-depleted T cells, or PBMCs provided the cDNA or gDNA that served as material.

Looked up from germline, CDR1 is LGHNT and CDR2 is FRNRAP. Deletions cut 0 bases from V and 1 base from J, with 9 bases between. This CDR3 comprises 16 residues. In the original workflow: Amplification from reference gene primers served as the basis for estimated nucleated cell counts. Libraries were prepared by immunoSEQ multiplex PCR; TCRdb keeps only in-frame clonotypes and omits some of them. That table supplies the V and J calls and clone size; D and trimming were determined from the DNA. The data hold about 200,000 clones, with around 81% observed a single time. The genes are TRBV12-5 and TRBJ2-2, with D possibly being TRBD2 (6 bases). The material sequenced was peripheral blood. This TCR was sampled from a woman aged 70-85 years with acute or convalescent COVID-19. This CDR3 is CASGLVVSGNTGELFF. In DNA, the CDR3 is TGTGCTAGTGGTTTGGTCGTTAGCGGGAACACCGGGGAGCTGTTTTTT. Using reference TRBV12-5 and TRBJ2-2 for the parts outside the CDR3, the full variable domain is DARVTQTPRHKVTEMGQEVTMRCQPILGHNTVFWYRQTMMQGLELLAYFRNRAPLDDSGMPKDRFSAEMPDATLATLKIQPSEPRDSAVYFCASGLVVSGNTGELFFGEGSRLTVL.